This is a list of T cell receptor beta chains from one sample in a study of T-cell reconstitution after alpha-beta-depleted transplantation in children. TCRdb re-called the PCR reads with MiXCR, one entry per CDR3 protein. Found here are 500,000 to 750,000 distinct CDR3 sequences, 10% to 15% of them singletons; the top ten hold around 2%. Specimen: PBMCs, mostly from graft donor cells, collected 360 days after TCRalphabeta/CD19-depleted stem cell transplant. These TCRs come from a male patient between 10 and 17 years old who had a stem cell transplant for acute myeloid leukemia, so the T cells may come from the graft donor. CDR3s include the opening cysteine and the closing phenylalanine or tryptophan. The D gene is left open where the match is weak. Size is stated for part of the rows, as once, few or many counts, or as a class when the clone is expanded.

V gene: TRBV6-5
D gene: .
J gene: TRBJ2-5
clone size: few
CDR3 protein: CASSYSGPGVGETQYF
CDR3 DNA: TGTGCCAGCAGTTACTCAGGGCCGGGGGTCGGGGAGACCCAGTACTTC

V gene: TRBV7-2
D gene: .
J gene: TRBJ2-2
clone size: few
CDR3 protein: CASSLLPVDTGELFF
CDR3 DNA: TGTGCCAGCAGCTTACTCCCAGTAGACACCGGGGAGCTGTTTTTT

V gene: TRBV11-2
D gene: .
J gene: TRBJ2-4
clone size: .
CDR3 protein: CATSAYKNIQYF
CDR3 DNA: TGTGCCACGAGCGCTTACAAAAACATTCAGTACTTC

V gene: TRBV12-3/TRBV12-4
D gene: .
J gene: TRBJ2-6
clone size: .
CDR3 protein: CASSAQTGSSGANVLTF
CDR3 DNA: TGTGCCAGCAGTGCCCAGACAGGTTCCTCTGGGGCCAACGTCCTGACTTTC

V gene: TRBV7-8
D gene: TRBD2
J gene: TRBJ2-7
clone size: .
CDR3 protein: CASSHRELAGTTAEQYF
CDR3 DNA: TGTGCCAGCAGCCATAGAGAACTAGCGGGAACAACGGCCGAGCAGTACTTC

V gene: TRBV29-1
D gene: .
J gene: TRBJ2-5
clone size: many
CDR3 protein: CSVGPYPGVYF
CDR3 DNA: TGCAGCGTGGGACCTTATCCAGGGGTTTACTTC

V gene: TRBV7-8
D gene: TRBD2
J gene: TRBJ2-1
clone size: .
CDR3 protein: CASSIRSGRRSYNEQFF
CDR3 DNA: TGTGCCAGCAGCATAAGAAGCGGGAGGAGGTCCTACAATGAGCAGTTCTTC

V gene: TRBV7-3
D gene: .
J gene: TRBJ2-7
clone size: few
CDR3 protein: CASSLTLLSEHSYEQYF
CDR3 DNA: TGTGCCAGCAGCTTAACCTTGCTTTCCGAGCACTCCTACGAGCAGTACTTC

V gene: TRBV27
D gene: .
J gene: TRBJ2-1
clone size: .
CDR3 protein: CASSPYESGYNEQFF
CDR3 DNA: TGTGCCAGCAGCCCCTATGAGAGCGGCTACAATGAGCAGTTCTTC

V gene: TRBV7-9
D gene: TRBD1
J gene: TRBJ2-7
clone size: .
CDR3 protein: CASSHRDRVYEQYF
CDR3 DNA: TGTGCCAGCAGCCACCGGGACAGGGTCTACGAGCAGTACTTC

V gene: TRBV21-1
D gene: .
J gene: TRBJ2-1
clone size: .
CDR3 protein: CASRVRLPYNEQFF
CDR3 DNA: TGTGCCAGCAGGGTTAGACTCCCCTACAATGAGCAGTTCTTC

V gene: TRBV5-6
D gene: .
J gene: TRBJ2-7
clone size: .
CDR3 protein: CASSPPGLLVKEQYF
CDR3 DNA: TGTGCCAGCAGCCCGCCGGGACTCCTCGTGAAAGAGCAGTACTTC

V gene: TRBV5-1
D gene: .
J gene: TRBJ2-1
clone size: .
CDR3 protein: CASSLVRYRNEQFF
CDR3 DNA: TGCGCCAGCAGCTTGGTTCGCTACCGGAATGAGCAGTTCTTC

V gene: TRBV10-3
D gene: TRBD2
J gene: TRBJ2-1
clone size: many
CDR3 protein: CAISEVAGEVVEQFF
CDR3 DNA: TGTGCCATCAGTGAGGTAGCGGGAGAGGTCGTTGAGCAGTTCTTC

V gene: TRBV20-1
D gene: TRBD1
J gene: TRBJ1-2
clone size: .
CDR3 protein: CSARDWGSRQGAGGYTF
CDR3 DNA: TGCAGTGCTAGAGATTGGGGGAGCAGGCAGGGGGCTGGTGGCTACACCTTC

V gene: TRBV12-3/TRBV12-4
D gene: TRBD1
J gene: TRBJ1-4
clone size: .
CDR3 protein: CASSPTGPPNEKLFF
CDR3 DNA: TGTGCCAGCAGTCCGACAGGGCCGCCTAATGAAAAACTGTTTTTT

V gene: TRBV29-1
D gene: .
J gene: TRBJ1-1
clone size: .
CDR3 protein: CSVYGHQIYGEAFF
CDR3 DNA: TGCAGCGTTTACGGGCACCAGATATATGGTGAAGCTTTCTTT

V gene: TRBV20-1
D gene: TRBD2
J gene: TRBJ2-7
clone size: .
CDR3 protein: CSLGYLAGLGEQYF
CDR3 DNA: TGCAGTCTAGGTTATCTAGCGGGCCTTGGAGAGCAGTACTTC

V gene: TRBV12-3/TRBV12-4
D gene: .
J gene: TRBJ2-1
clone size: .
CDR3 protein: CASSLWVSRDEQFF
CDR3 DNA: TGTGCCAGCAGTTTATGGGTTTCGAGGGATGAGCAGTTCTTC

V gene: TRBV24-1
D gene: .
J gene: TRBJ2-5
clone size: many
CDR3 protein: CATSDWSYQETQYF
CDR3 DNA: TGTGCCACCAGTGATTGGTCGTATCAAGAGACCCAGTACTTC

V gene: TRBV7-6
D gene: .
J gene: TRBJ2-4
clone size: many
CDR3 protein: CASSQRAGVKAKNIQYF
CDR3 DNA: TGTGCCAGCAGCCAGAGGGCAGGGGTAAAAGCCAAAAACATTCAGTACTTC

V gene: TRBV18
D gene: .
J gene: TRBJ2-7
clone size: .
CDR3 protein: CASSPPGQGGQYF
CDR3 DNA: TGTGCCAGCTCACCACCCGGACAAGGCGGGCAGTACTTC

V gene: TRBV20-1
D gene: TRBD1
J gene: TRBJ2-3
clone size: many
CDR3 protein: CSARGQGPDTQYF
CDR3 DNA: TGCAGTGCCAGGGGACAGGGCCCAGATACGCAGTATTTT

V gene: TRBV7-3
D gene: .
J gene: TRBJ1-1
clone size: .
CDR3 protein: CASSPTGLNTEAFF
CDR3 DNA: TGTGCCAGCAGTCCCACAGGGTTGAACACTGAAGCTTTCTTT

V gene: TRBV24-1
D gene: TRBD1
J gene: TRBJ2-3
clone size: few
CDR3 protein: CATSDRQGARDTQYF
CDR3 DNA: TGTGCCACCAGTGACAGACAGGGGGCAAGAGATACGCAGTATTTT

V gene: TRBV5-1
D gene: TRBD2
J gene: TRBJ2-5
clone size: few
CDR3 protein: CASSPQTSLETQYF
CDR3 DNA: TGCGCCAGCAGCCCCCAGACTAGCTTGGAGACCCAGTACTTC

V gene: TRBV9
D gene: TRBD2
J gene: TRBJ2-1
clone size: .
CDR3 protein: CASSATPPGGPYNEQFF
CDR3 DNA: TGTGCCAGCTCGGCAACCCCCCCGGGAGGGCCCTACAATGAGCAGTTCTTC

V gene: TRBV5-1
D gene: .
J gene: TRBJ2-3
clone size: .
CDR3 protein: CASRGAASTDTQYF
CDR3 DNA: TGCGCCAGCAGAGGAGCGGCATCCACAGATACGCAGTATTTT

V gene: TRBV28
D gene: .
J gene: TRBJ1-6
clone size: few
CDR3 protein: CASIWTAGNSPLHF
CDR3 DNA: TGTGCCAGCATCTGGACGGCAGGGAACTCACCCCTCCACTTT

V gene: TRBV20-1
D gene: TRBD2
J gene: TRBJ2-7
clone size: few
CDR3 protein: CSASPGTSFYEQYF
CDR3 DNA: TGCAGTGCTAGCCCCGGGACTAGTTTCTACGAGCAGTACTTC

V gene: TRBV9
D gene: .
J gene: TRBJ2-7
clone size: .
CDR3 protein: CASSAGPPYEQYF
CDR3 DNA: TGTGCCAGCAGCGCGGGCCCTCCTTACGAGCAGTACTTC

V gene: TRBV20-1
D gene: .
J gene: TRBJ1-1
clone size: few
CDR3 protein: CSAPTGGTEAFF
CDR3 DNA: TGCAGTGCCCCAACGGGGGGCACTGAAGCTTTCTTT

V gene: TRBV28
D gene: .
J gene: TRBJ2-5
clone size: few
CDR3 protein: CASSLTRGKETQYF
CDR3 DNA: TGTGCCAGCAGTTTAACGAGGGGGAAAGAGACCCAGTACTTC

V gene: TRBV28
D gene: TRBD1
J gene: TRBJ2-4
clone size: few
CDR3 protein: CASSPGQTLAKNIQYF
CDR3 DNA: TGTGCCAGCAGTCCGGGACAGACTCTAGCCAAAAACATTCAGTACTTC

V gene: TRBV5-1
D gene: TRBD2
J gene: TRBJ2-4
clone size: .
CDR3 protein: CASNPGLAFSIQYF
CDR3 DNA: TGCGCCAGTAATCCGGGACTAGCGTTCAGCATTCAGTACTTC

V gene: TRBV5-4
D gene: TRBD1
J gene: TRBJ2-1
clone size: .
CDR3 protein: CASSLSGTGGHEQFF
CDR3 DNA: TGTGCCAGCAGCTTGTCCGGGACAGGGGGGCATGAGCAGTTCTTC